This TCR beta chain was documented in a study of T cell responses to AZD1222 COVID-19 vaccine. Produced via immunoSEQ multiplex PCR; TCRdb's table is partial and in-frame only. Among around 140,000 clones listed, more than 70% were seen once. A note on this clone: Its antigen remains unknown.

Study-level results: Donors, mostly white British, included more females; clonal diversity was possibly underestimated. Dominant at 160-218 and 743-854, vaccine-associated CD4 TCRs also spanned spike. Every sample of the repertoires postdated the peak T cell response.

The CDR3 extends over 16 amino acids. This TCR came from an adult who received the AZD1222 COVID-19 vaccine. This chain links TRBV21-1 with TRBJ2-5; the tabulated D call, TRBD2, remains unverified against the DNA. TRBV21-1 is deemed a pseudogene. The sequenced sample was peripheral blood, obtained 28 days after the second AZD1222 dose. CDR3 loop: CASSKADLARKETQYF. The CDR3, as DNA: TGTGCCAGCAGCAAAGCTGATCTAGCGAGAAAAGAGACCCAGTACTTC.